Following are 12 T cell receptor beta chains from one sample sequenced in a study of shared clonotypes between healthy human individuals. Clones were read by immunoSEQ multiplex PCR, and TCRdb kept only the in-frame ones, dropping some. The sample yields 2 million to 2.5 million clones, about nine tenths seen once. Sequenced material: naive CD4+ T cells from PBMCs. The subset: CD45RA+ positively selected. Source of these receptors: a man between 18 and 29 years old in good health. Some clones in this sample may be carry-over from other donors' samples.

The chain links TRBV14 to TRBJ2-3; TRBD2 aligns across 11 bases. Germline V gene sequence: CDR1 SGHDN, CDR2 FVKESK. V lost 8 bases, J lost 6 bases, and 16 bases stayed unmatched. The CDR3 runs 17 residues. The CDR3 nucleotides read TGTGCCAGCCCTCGGGGGATAACTAGCGGGAGATTGGATACGCAGTATTTT. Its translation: CASPRGITSGRLDTQYF. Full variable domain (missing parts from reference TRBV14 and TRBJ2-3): EAGVTQFPSHSVIEKGQTVTLRCDPISGHDNLYWYRRVMGKEIKFLLHFVKESKQDESGMPNNRFLAERTGGTYSTLKVQPAELEDSGVYFCASPRGITSGRLDTQYFGPGTRLTVL.

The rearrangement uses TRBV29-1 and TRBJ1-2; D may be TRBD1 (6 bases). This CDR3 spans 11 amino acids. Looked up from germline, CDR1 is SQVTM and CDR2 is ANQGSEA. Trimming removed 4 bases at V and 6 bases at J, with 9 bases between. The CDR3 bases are TGCAGCGTTGTCGGACAGAATGGCTACACCTTC. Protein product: CSVVGQNGYTF.

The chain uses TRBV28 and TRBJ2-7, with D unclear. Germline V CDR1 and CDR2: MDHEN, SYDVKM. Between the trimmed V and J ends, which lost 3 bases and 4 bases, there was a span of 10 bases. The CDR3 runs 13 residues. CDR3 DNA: TGTGCCAGCAGTTTTCAGAATAAATACGAGCAGTACTTC. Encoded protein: CASSFQNKYEQYF. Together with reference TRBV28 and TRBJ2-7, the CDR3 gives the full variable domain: DVKVTQSSRYLVKRTGEKVFLECVQDMDHENMFWYRQDPGLGLRLIYFSYDVKMKEKGDIPEGYSVSREKKERFSLILESASTNQTSMYLCASSFQNKYEQYFGPGTRLTVT.

In nucleotides, the CDR3 is TGCGCCAGCAGCCAACGTCAGACCGGGGGGCTAGGCACAGATACGCAGTATTTT. This codes for CASSQRQTGGLGTDTQYF. The chain joins TRBV4-3 to TRBJ2-3, with a possible D match to TRBD2 (7 bases). Germline lookup yields CDR1 LGHNA and CDR2 YSLEER. Trimming pared 2 bases from V and 1 base from J, leaving 19 bases between. The CDR3 runs to 18 residues.

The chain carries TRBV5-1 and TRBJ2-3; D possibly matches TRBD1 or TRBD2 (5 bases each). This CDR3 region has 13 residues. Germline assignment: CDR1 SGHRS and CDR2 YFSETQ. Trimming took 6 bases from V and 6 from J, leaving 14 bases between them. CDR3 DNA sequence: TGCGCCAGCATCGCGGACTGGGGGGATACGCAGTATTTT. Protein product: CASIADWGDTQYF.

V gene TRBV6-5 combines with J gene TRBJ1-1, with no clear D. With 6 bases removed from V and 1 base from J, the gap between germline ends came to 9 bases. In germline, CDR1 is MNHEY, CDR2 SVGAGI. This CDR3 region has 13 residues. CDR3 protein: CASSSRSNTEAFF. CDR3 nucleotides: TGTGCCAGCAGCTCTAGATCGAACACTGAAGCTTTCTTT.

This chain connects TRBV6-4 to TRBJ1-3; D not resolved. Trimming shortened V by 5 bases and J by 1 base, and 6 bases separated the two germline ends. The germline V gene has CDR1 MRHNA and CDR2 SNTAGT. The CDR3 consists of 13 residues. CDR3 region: CASSKDSGNTIYF. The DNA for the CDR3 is TGTGCCAGCAGTAAGGATTCTGGAAACACCATATATTTT.

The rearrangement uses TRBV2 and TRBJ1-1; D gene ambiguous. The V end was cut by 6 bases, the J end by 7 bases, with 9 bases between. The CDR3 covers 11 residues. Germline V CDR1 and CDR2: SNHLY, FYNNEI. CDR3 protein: CASRRSVEAFF. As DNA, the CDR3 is TGTGCCAGCAGGAGGTCCGTTGAAGCTTTCTTT.

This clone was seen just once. The CDR3 DNA reads TGTGCCATCAGGGGGACTACTGGGTATGTCTACGAGCAGTACTTC. It translates to CAIRGTTGYVYEQYF. The rearrangement joins TRBV10-3 to TRBJ2-7, with 7 bases lining up with TRBD2. This CDR3 comprises 15 residues. Germline CDR1 ENHRY, CDR2 SYGVKD. V lost 6 bases, J lost 3 bases, and 11 bases stayed unmatched.

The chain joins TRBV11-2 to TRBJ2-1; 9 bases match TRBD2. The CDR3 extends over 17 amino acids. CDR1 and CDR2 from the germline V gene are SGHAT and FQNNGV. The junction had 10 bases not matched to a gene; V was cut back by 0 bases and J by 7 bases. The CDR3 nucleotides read TGTGCCAGCAGCTTAGACCGGACCCGACTAGCGGCTAATGAGCAGTTCTTC. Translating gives CASSLDRTRLAANEQFF.

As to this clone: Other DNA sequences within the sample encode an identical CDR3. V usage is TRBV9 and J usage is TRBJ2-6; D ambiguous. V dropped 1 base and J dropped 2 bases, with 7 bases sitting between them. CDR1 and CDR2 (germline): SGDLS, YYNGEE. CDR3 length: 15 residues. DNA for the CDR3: TGTGCCAGCAGCGTATCAGGAGCTGGGGCCAACGTCCTGACTTTC. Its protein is CASSVSGAGANVLTF.

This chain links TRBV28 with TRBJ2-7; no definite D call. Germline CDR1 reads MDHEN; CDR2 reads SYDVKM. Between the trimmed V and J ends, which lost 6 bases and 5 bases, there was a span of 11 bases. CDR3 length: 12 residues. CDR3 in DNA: TGTGCCAGCAGCCAGTTTAGGAACGAGCAGTACTTC. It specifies CASSQFRNEQYF.